This T cell receptor (beta chain) was identified during a study of early T cells in non-severe SARS-CoV-2 infection. Germline V CDR1 and CDR2: MNHEY, SVGEGT. The V and J ends lost 5 bases and 4 bases respectively, with 9 bases between them. The CDR3 runs to 12 residues. This clonotype was counted between two and nine times. In TCRdb, the 5' RACE reads were re-called with MiXCR into one record per CDR3 protein. The sample records 45,000 or so distinct CDR3 sequences, about a tenth being singletons. The receptor was isolated from an adult who was a healthcare worker with PCR-confirmed SARS-CoV-2 infection or an uninfected control (not recorded which). The chain uses TRBV6-2 or TRBV6-3 and TRBJ2-7, with no clear D. The sequencing sample was made of whole blood. The CDR3 reads CASSLDWYEQYF. For the CDR3, the DNA is TGTGCCAGCAGTCTCGATTGGTACGAGCAGTACTTC.